In this sample, the clone carrying this TCR beta chain turned up once. Profiled with immunoSEQ multiplex PCR; TCRdb holds only in-frame clones, not every one. The data show about 120,000 clones, with about nine tenths seen just once and less than 30% held by the top ten. These data belong to a study of blood T cell repertoires in COVID-19. The overall study: Specimens from acute and convalescent COVID-19 originated in the United States, Italy and Spain.

The germline CDR1 and CDR2 sequences are MGHRA and YSYEKL. The CDR3 loop spans 15 amino acids. Deletions cut 3 bases from V and 2 bases from J, with 12 bases between. Sequencing was carried out using peripheral blood. This TCR came from a woman aged 70 to 79 with acute or convalescent COVID-19. The chain carries TRBV4-1 and TRBJ2-3, with TRBD2 as a possible D gene (5 bases). CDR3 loop: CASSHGRALTDTQYF. The CDR3 nucleotides read TGCGCCAGCAGCCACGGGCGGGCCCTCACAGATACGCAGTATTTT.